The 22 T cell receptor beta chains listed next were all sequenced from one sample in a study of human T cells and chemical hapten exposure. Time point specified: patch test 2, 6 weeks after DPC sensitization. Treatment reported: therapeutic diphenylcyclopropenone sensitization with weekly scalp DPC. TCRdb passed the RACE reads through MiXCR, listing each CDR3 protein once. The sample has fewer than 85,000 distinct CDR3 sequences, about 9.9% seen once; the top ten hold 1.6%. The sequencing used whole blood, collected in connection with sensitization to the hapten diphenylcyclopropenone (DPC). Receptors were obtained from a man younger than 35 with alopecia areata. Some clones in this sample may be carry-over from other donors' samples.

This clonotype was observed a few times. The rearrangement joins TRBV7-9 to TRBJ2-7; no reliable D call. Per the germline V gene, CDR1 is SEHNR and CDR2 is FQNEAQ (reference sequence). CDR3 size: 14 residues. V lost 3 bases, J lost 2 bases, and 11 bases lay in between. The CDR3 bases are TGTGCCAGCAGCTTTACATCAGCCACCTACGAGCAGTACTTC. It specifies CASSFTSATYEQYF.

CDR3 residues: CASSQGGGTRNEQFF. Here the CDR3 DNA reads TGTGCCAGCAGCCAAGGGGGTGGGACGAGGAATGAGCAGTTCTTC. The V gene is TRBV28, the J gene TRBJ2-1; D perhaps matches TRBD1 (6 bases). Trimming removed 6 bases from V and 7 bases from J, with 19 bases in between. The CDR3 runs 15 residues. Germline assignment: CDR1 MDHEN and CDR2 SYDVKM.

The rearrangement uses TRBV11-1 and TRBJ2-3, with D perhaps TRBD1 or TRBD2 (5 bases each). Germline-derived CDR1 and CDR2 are SGHAT and FQDESV (reference sequence). The CDR3 consists of 16 residues. The V and J ends lost 1 base and 1 base respectively, with 12 bases between them. The CDR3, as DNA: TGTGCCAGCAGCTTAGAGGGACGGCCGGGCACAGATACGCAGTATTTT. Its translation is CASSLEGRPGTDTQYF.

V and J are TRBV6-2 or TRBV6-3 and TRBJ1-5; 7 nucleotides match TRBD1. CDR3 size: 15 residues. Trimming at V came to 7 bases and at J to 3 bases, leaving 9 bases not matched to a gene. Germline V lookup: CDR1 MNHEY, CDR2 SVGEGT. In nucleotides, the CDR3 is TGTGCCAGCACCGATGACAGGGTGATCAATCAGCCCCAGCATTTT. This gives the protein CASTDDRVINQPQHF.

This clonotype has only a few counts. V is TRBV4-3 and J is TRBJ2-2, with D possibly being TRBD2 (6 bases). Germline V lookup: CDR1 LGHNA, CDR2 YSLEER. Deletions cut 1 base from V and 0 bases from J, with 15 bases between. CDR3 size: 18 residues. CDR3 sequence (DNA): TGCGCCAGCAGCCAAGTCCCGGGTGTAGCGGCGAACACCGGGGAGCTGTTTTTT. Its translation is CASSQVPGVAANTGELFF.

The chain is built from TRBV29-1 and TRBJ2-7, with 7 positions matching TRBD1. There are 11 residues in the CDR3. Germline CDR1 reads SQVTM; CDR2 reads ANQGSEA. J lost 6 bases, V lost 6 bases, and 5 bases had no gene match. DNA of the CDR3: TGCAGCGTCGCACAGGGGCGCGAGCAGTACTTC. Its protein is CSVAQGREQYF.

This clonotype was counted at least ten times. The chain couples TRBV24-1 to TRBJ2-1; D remains unclear. Germline V gene sequence: CDR1 KGHDR, CDR2 SFDVKD. The ends were cut back, 9 bases at V and 0 bases at J, with 11 bases in the middle. This CDR3 spans 14 amino acids. CDR3 residues: CATRRGTSYNEQFF. The CDR3 region has the DNA TGTGCCACCCGGCGCGGCACCTCCTACAATGAGCAGTTCTTC.

The chain uses TRBV23-1 and TRBJ2-7; TRBD1 aligns across 7 bases. TRBV23-1 is designated an ORF whose function remains uncertain. The V segment lost 3 bases and the J segment 5 bases; nucleotides outside the gene matches: 7. The CDR3 contains 14 residues. CDR3 in DNA: TGCGCCAGCAGTCAGGCGACAGGGATGGACGAGCAGTACGTC. Protein sequence: CASSQATGMDEQYV.

This clonotype was seen ten or more times. The genes are TRBV6-2 or TRBV6-3 and TRBJ1-5; 12 nucleotides agree with TRBD1. The CDR3 spans 15 residues. In germline, CDR1 is MNHEY, CDR2 SVGEGT. The trim removed 5 bases at V and 7 bases at J, leaving 6 bases unmatched. CDR3 residues: CASSPRDRGQQPQHF. CDR3 coding DNA: TGTGCCAGCAGTCCCCGGGACAGGGGGCAACAGCCCCAGCATTTT.

This clonotype was observed many times. The chain uses TRBV12-3 or TRBV12-4 and TRBJ1-1, with D tentatively TRBD1 (5 bases). V was shortened by 2 bases and J by 7 bases, with 17 bases between the two germline ends. CDR3 size: 15 residues. CDR3 DNA: TGTGCCAGCAGTTTAACAGGTGGGATTGCGGGTGAAGCTTTCTTT. Protein: CASSLTGGIAGEAFF.

The chain carries TRBV6-2 or TRBV6-3 and TRBJ1-6; D not resolved. The germline V gene has CDR1 MNHEY and CDR2 SVGEGT. The CDR3 length is 13 residues. Trimming removed 2 bases from V and 5 bases from J, with 4 bases in between. CDR3: CASSYGNNSPLHF. The CDR3 DNA is TGTGCCAGCAGTTACGGGAATAATTCACCCCTCCACTTT.

The V call is TRBV5-5, the J call TRBJ2-7; D tentatively fits TRBD1 or TRBD2 (5 bases each). Germline CDR1 reads SGHKS; CDR2 reads YYEKEE (reference sequence). Trimming removed 4 bases from V and 2 bases from J, with 7 bases in between. The CDR3 length is 12 residues. CDR3 nucleotide sequence: TGTGCCAGCAGCAGAGGGGCCTACGAGCAGTACTTC. It encodes CASSRGAYEQYF.

This clonotype was recorded at least ten times. The gene calls are TRBV9 and TRBJ2-5; D unclear. Germline V gene lookup returns CDR1 SGDLS and CDR2 YYNGEE. V was trimmed by 2 bases and J by 4 bases, leaving 9 bases between them. This CDR3 contains 13 residues. The CDR3, as DNA: TGTGCCAGCAGCGTTGGGCAAGGAGAGACCCAGTACTTC. Residues: CASSVGQGETQYF.

This rearrangement joins TRBV7-2 to TRBJ2-1, with 7 positions matching TRBD1. The germline CDR1 and CDR2 sequences are SGHTA and FQGNSA. The CDR3 is 14 amino acids. With V trimmed by 6 bases and J by 3 bases, 5 bases remained unmatched. Here the CDR3 reads CASSSGTDYNEQFF. CDR3 nucleotide sequence: TGTGCCAGCAGTTCCGGGACAGACTACAATGAGCAGTTCTTC.

This chain uses TRBV6-2 or TRBV6-3 with TRBJ2-3; D not resolved. Germline V gene sequence: CDR1 MNHEY, CDR2 SVGEGT. The CDR3 is 13 residues long. Trimming removed 6 bases at V and 1 base at J, with 8 bases between. This CDR3 is CASRLPGTDTQYF. The CDR3 DNA reads TGTGCCAGCAGGTTACCAGGCACAGATACGCAGTATTTT.

This clonotype was counted many times. V and J are TRBV20-1 and TRBJ1-1; D uncertain. The V end lost 0 bases, the J end lost 0 bases, and 11 bases lay between the germline ends. Germline CDR1 reads DFQATT; CDR2 reads SNEGSKA (reference sequence). The CDR3 loop spans 15 amino acids. The CDR3 region is CSARDMFGMNTEAFF. CDR3 bases: TGCAGTGCTAGAGATATGTTCGGGATGAACACTGAAGCTTTCTTT.

This clonotype was seen only a few times. The chain uses TRBV11-1 and TRBJ1-1; no definite D call. The CDR3 has 15 amino acids. The V gene's germline CDR1 is SGHAT and CDR2 FQDESV (reference sequence). Trimming shortened V by 2 bases and J by 7 bases, and 17 bases separated the two germline ends. CDR3 loop: CASSLIIGPRGEAFF. The CDR3 DNA sequence: TGTGCCAGCAGCTTAATAATTGGCCCGCGGGGTGAAGCTTTCTTT.

V and J are TRBV6-2 or TRBV6-3 and TRBJ1-6, with 9 bases fitting TRBD1. Germline CDR1 is MNHEY and CDR2 is SVGEGT. J gave up 8 bases and V 6 bases, and 2 bases lay outside the gene matches. CDR3 length equals 13 residues. CDR3 amino acids: CASRRTGDSPLHF. For the CDR3, the DNA is TGTGCCAGCAGACGGACAGGGGATTCACCCCTCCACTTT.

This clonotype was seen many times. V usage is TRBV5-4 and J usage is TRBJ2-5, with 9 bases aligning to TRBD2. This CDR3 has 15 residues. Losses at the gene ends were 4 bases for V and 5 bases for J; bases not matched to a gene: 9. CDR1 is SGHNT and CDR2 is YYREEE in the germline V gene (reference sequence). CDR3 DNA: TGTGCCAGCAGCGCCGGGACTAGCAGTAGGGAGACCCAGTACTTC. This encodes CASSAGTSSRETQYF.

This clonotype came up a few times. The chain recombines TRBV7-2 with TRBJ1-6; a weak D match, TRBD1 (5 bases). Trimming removed 6 bases at V and 6 bases at J, with 15 bases between. The CDR3 consists of 15 residues. Looked up from germline, CDR1 is SGHTA and CDR2 is FQGNSA. CDR3 in DNA: TGTGCCAGCAGACCGGATGGGGGTCGTAATTCACCCCTCCACTTT. The encoded protein is CASRPDGGRNSPLHF.

This clonotype has at least ten counts. The chain uses TRBV7-2 and TRBJ1-5, with D unresolved. Germline V gives CDR1 SGHTA, CDR2 FQGNSA. This CDR3 has 15 residues. Trimming took 4 bases from V and 4 from J, leaving 14 bases between them. CDR3: CASSSLGERNQPQHF. As DNA, the CDR3 is TGTGCCAGCAGCTCCCTCGGGGAGCGTAATCAGCCCCAGCATTTT.

This chain uses TRBV10-3 with TRBJ2-1; D uncertain. This CDR3 spans 11 amino acids. V lost 5 bases and J lost 7, with 6 bases in between. Germline values: CDR1 ENHRY, CDR2 SYGVKD. This CDR3 is CAISFLNEQFF. The DNA of the CDR3 is TGTGCCATCAGTTTTTTGAATGAGCAGTTCTTC.